This note documents a single T cell receptor (beta chain) sequence. Its specificity is not known. This specimen belongs to a study of persistence of HIV-infected CD4 T cells. The overall study: Donors were ART-treated; their CMV- and Gag-responding CD4+ T cells were isolated. A median of about eight years of suppressive ART preceded sampling.

The immunoSEQ assay was version 4, run in survey mode. Assay: immunoSEQ multiplex PCR; the TCRdb copy retains only in-frame clones and omits some. Among about 36,000 clones listed, under 90% were seen once. Overlapping HIV-1 Gag 15-mer peptides at 0.8 to 1 ug per peptide per mL were used. Sorted nonresponding memory CD4+ T cells were CD40L-negative, CD69-negative, CD45RO-high. The germline V gene has CDR1 SGHTA and CDR2 FQGTGA. V shed 5 bases and J 4 bases; nucleotides not matched to a gene: 7. CDR3 length: 15 amino acids. The V and J genes are TRBV7-3 and TRBJ2-2; 7 nucleotides match TRBD1. The clonotype originates from an adult with HIV. The donor label of this sample is uncertain. The starting material was cultured CD4+ T cells from PBMCs, obtained from a patient who received antiretroviral therapy. CDR3 nucleotide sequence: TGTGCCAGCAGCCTCGGACAGGCGGGCACCGGGGAGCTGTTTTTT. It is translated as CASSLGQAGTGELFF.